The entry below gives a single TCR beta chain sequence along with its context. The data originate from a study of blood T cell repertoires in COVID-19. Study information: From T cells, B-cell-depleted T cells, or PBMCs came the material, which was cDNA or gDNA.

Data came from immunoSEQ multiplex PCR; TCRdb stores just in-frame clones and leaves some out. The sample shows approximately 250,000 clones, approximately 89% of them seen only once. CDR3 length equals 16 residues. Looked up from germline, CDR1 is LNHDA and CDR2 is SQIVND (reference sequence). V shed 1 base and J 5 bases; nucleotides not matched to a gene: 5. The V call is TRBV19, the J call TRBJ1-6, with 7 bases lining up with TRBD1. The clonotype was recovered from a woman in her 40s with acute COVID-19. Material for sequencing was PBMCs or T cells enriched from blood (not recorded which). Written as DNA, the CDR3 is TGTGCCAGTAGTATAGCCAGGGGGATCAATAATTCACCCCTCCACTTT. This gives the protein CASSIARGINNSPLHF.